Listed here are 9 T cell receptor beta chains from one sample, sequenced in a study of blood T cell repertoires in COVID-19. Profiled with immunoSEQ multiplex PCR; TCRdb holds only in-frame clones, not every one. The sample includes some 400,000 clones, roughly 86% of them seen just once. The sequencing sample was made of PBMCs or T cells enriched from blood (not recorded which). Source of these receptors: a man aged 25-40 years who had recovered from COVID-19.

The genes are TRBV5-1 and TRBJ2-1, with D maybe TRBD1 (6 bases). V dropped 0 bases and J dropped 9 bases, with 13 bases sitting between them. Germline-derived CDR1 and CDR2 are SGHRS and YFSETQ. The CDR3 covers 14 residues. The CDR3 loop reads CASSLGVQGGEQFF. The CDR3 nucleotides read TGCGCCAGCAGCTTGGGGGTACAGGGCGGTGAGCAGTTCTTC.

The chain uses TRBV29-1 and TRBJ1-5; the match to TRBD1 covers 7 bases. Germline V gene lookup returns CDR1 SQVTM and CDR2 ANQGSEA. J gave up 3 bases and V 6 bases, and 5 bases lay outside the gene matches. The CDR3 is 13 residues long. The CDR3 bases are TGCAGCGTGGTGGGACAGCACAATCAGCCCCAGCATTTT. It encodes CSVVGQHNQPQHF. Looking up the rest from reference TRBV29-1 and TRBJ1-5 gives the full variable domain: SAVISQKPSRDICQRGTSLTIQCQVDSQVTMMFWYRQQPGQSLTLIATANQGSEATYESGFVIDKFPISRPNLTFSTLTVSNMSPEDSSIYLCSVVGQHNQPQHFGDGTRLSIL.

This clone was observed once. V usage is TRBV19 and J usage is TRBJ2-7; D may be TRBD2 (6 bases). CDR1 is LNHDA and CDR2 is SQIVND in the germline V gene (reference sequence). The CDR3 length is 14 residues. Trimming pared 1 base from V and 2 bases from J, leaving 9 bases between. The CDR3 spells CASSIAGGTYEQYF. CDR3 nucleotide sequence: TGTGCCAGTAGTATAGCCGGCGGGACCTACGAGCAGTACTTC.

This chain uses TRBV6-5 with TRBJ2-7; D is unresolved. The CDR3 loop spans 14 amino acids. The V and J ends lost 8 bases and 3 bases respectively, with 17 bases between them. Germline values: CDR1 MNHEY, CDR2 SVGAGI. CDR3: CASEVGSMRYEQYF. CDR3 in DNA: TGTGCCAGCGAGGTGGGTTCCATGCGCTACGAGCAGTACTTC.

DNA of the CDR3: TGTGCCAGCAGCCCAGGGACACGGAACACTGAAGCTTTCTTT. Residues: CASSPGTRNTEAFF. The chain couples TRBV3-1 (or the pseudogene TRBV3-2) to TRBJ1-1, with D perhaps TRBD1 (6 bases). V was clipped by 4 bases and J by 1 base, with 10 bases between them. The CDR3 runs 14 residues. The V gene's germline CDR1 is LGHDT and CDR2 YNNKEL (reference sequence).

V usage is TRBV6-2 or TRBV6-3 and J usage is TRBJ2-1; 8 bases are shared with TRBD1. The CDR3 length is 16 residues. Germline values: CDR1 MNHEY, CDR2 SVGEGT. J was trimmed by 5 bases and V by 4 bases; bases with no gene match: 10. In DNA, the CDR3 is TGTGCCAGCAGTTTCGCGCCGGGGACAGGAAACAATGAGCAGTTCTTC. This translates into CASSFAPGTGNNEQFF.

The chain couples TRBV27 to TRBJ1-2, with a weak D call TRBD1 (5 bases). The length of the CDR3 is 13 residues. The V gene lost 3 bases and the J gene lost 4 bases, with 9 bases spanning the gap. Germline CDR1 and CDR2: MNHEY and SMNVEV (reference sequence). The CDR3 DNA reads as TGTGCCAGCAGTTTTACAGGTTCCTATGGCTACACCTTC. Encoded protein: CASSFTGSYGYTF.

V and J are TRBV5-1 and TRBJ1-2; the match to TRBD1 covers 12 bases. The germline V gene has CDR1 SGHRS and CDR2 YFSETQ. The ends lost 6 bases at V and 8 bases at J; junction bases unmatched: 11. The CDR3 contains 15 residues. The CDR3 DNA reads as TGCGCCAGCACGCCGGGACAGGGGGCGGTTACGGGCTACACCTTC. Amino acids: CASTPGQGAVTGYTF.

This clone was found a few times. The chain uses TRBV10-3 and TRBJ1-2; 7 positions match TRBD1. The trim removed 4 bases at V and 3 bases at J, leaving 2 bases unmatched. The length of the CDR3 is 13 residues. CDR1 ENHRY and CDR2 SYGVKD come from the germline V gene. The CDR3 region is CAISGDSYYGYTF. The DNA for the CDR3 is TGTGCCATCAGTGGGGACAGCTACTATGGCTACACCTTC.